These T cell receptor beta chains were read from a single sample in a study of PD-L1 blockade in urothelial cancer. Clones were sequenced by immunoSEQ multiplex PCR, and TCRdb holds only the in-frame ones, with some missing. Here the sample spans about 35,000 clones, about a third being singletons. The sample was tumor tissue, taken before atezolizumab (anti-PD-L1) treatment. Receptors originate from a man aged 55 to 69 with urothelial cancer. CDR3s include the opening cysteine and the closing phenylalanine or tryptophan. The D gene is left open where the match is weak. For some rows the clone size is stated as once, few or many, or as a class when expanded; others skip it.

D: TRBD1; size: -; V: TRBV5-1; J: TRBJ1-3; DNA: TGCGCCAGCGGCGAGGGACAGGTGGAAGACACCATATATTTT; CDR3: CASGEGQVEDTIYF
D: -; size: -; V: TRBV30; J: TRBJ1-2; DNA: TGTGCCTGGAGTGTACAGGCAGCCCTCTATGGCTACACCTTC; CDR3: CAWSVQAALYGYTF
D: -; size: -; V: TRBV19; J: TRBJ2-4; DNA: TGTGCCAGTAGACGGGACGGTAGCAAAAACATTCAGTACTTC; CDR3: CASRRDGSKNIQYF
D: TRBD2; size: -; V: TRBV11-3; J: TRBJ2-3; DNA: TGTGCCAGCAGTCTAGCGGGGGAGTTACGTGCGCAGTATTTT; CDR3: CASSLAGELRAQYF
D: -; size: -; V: TRBV29-1; J: TRBJ1-2; DNA: TGCAGCGTTGAAGAGCGGCGTAGGTATGGCTACACCTTC; CDR3: CSVEERRRYGYTF
D: -; size: few; V: TRBV12-5; J: TRBJ1-1; DNA: TGTGCTAGTGGTTCAGCACCGGGAAACAGCCCGAACACTGAAGCTTTCTTT; CDR3: CASGSAPGNSPNTEAFF
D: -; size: -; V: TRBV9; J: TRBJ2-1; DNA: TGTGCCAGCAGCGTAGCGGGAGACTTCCACAATGAGCAGTTCTTC; CDR3: CASSVAGDFHNEQFF
D: -; size: -; V: TRBV28; J: TRBJ2-7; DNA: TGTGCCAGCTACCAACAGGGAGGTAGCTACGAGCAGTACTTC; CDR3: CASYQQGGSYEQYF
D: TRBD2; size: -; V: TRBV30; J: TRBJ2-5; DNA: TGTGCCTGGAGCTCTAGCGGGGGGGCTGAGGAGACCCAGTACTTC; CDR3: CAWSSSGGAEETQYF
D: TRBD2; size: -; V: TRBV19; J: TRBJ2-2; DNA: TGTGCCAGTAGTAGAGCCGGGACTAGGCCCACCGGGGAGCTGTTTTTT; CDR3: CASSRAGTRPTGELFF
D: -; size: few; V: TRBV29-1; J: TRBJ1-2; DNA: TGCAGCGATCAGGGTGAGGGGCTTTATAGCTATGGCTACACCTTC; CDR3: CSDQGEGLYSYGYTF
D: -; size: -; V: TRBV5-1; J: TRBJ2-3; DNA: TGCGCCAGCAGCTGGGAGGGGGCGCGATATACGCAGTATTTT; CDR3: CASSWEGARYTQYF
D: TRBD2; size: few; V: TRBV9; J: TRBJ2-1; DNA: TGTGCCAGCAACGGGGGAGGGGATGAGCAGTTCTTC; CDR3: CASNGGGDEQFF
D: -; size: once; V: TRBV11-3; J: TRBJ2-3; DNA: TGTGCCAGCAGCCCTCGAGGCACTAGCACAGATACGCAGTATTTT; CDR3: CASSPRGTSTDTQYF
D: TRBD2; size: -; V: TRBV30; J: TRBJ2-7; DNA: TGTGCCTGGCGCACAACCCAGCGGGGGCCTCTGGGGGACGAGCAGTACTTC; CDR3: CAWRTTQRGPLGDEQYF
D: -; size: -; V: TRBV10-2; J: TRBJ2-2; DNA: TGCGCCAGTCAGGATATTAGCGGATCGAACACCGGGGAGCTGTTTTTT; CDR3: CASQDISGSNTGELFF
D: -; size: many; V: TRBV6-8; J: TRBJ1-1; DNA: TGTGCCAGCAGTCTGTTCACGAACACTGAAGCTTTCTTT; CDR3: CASSLFTNTEAFF